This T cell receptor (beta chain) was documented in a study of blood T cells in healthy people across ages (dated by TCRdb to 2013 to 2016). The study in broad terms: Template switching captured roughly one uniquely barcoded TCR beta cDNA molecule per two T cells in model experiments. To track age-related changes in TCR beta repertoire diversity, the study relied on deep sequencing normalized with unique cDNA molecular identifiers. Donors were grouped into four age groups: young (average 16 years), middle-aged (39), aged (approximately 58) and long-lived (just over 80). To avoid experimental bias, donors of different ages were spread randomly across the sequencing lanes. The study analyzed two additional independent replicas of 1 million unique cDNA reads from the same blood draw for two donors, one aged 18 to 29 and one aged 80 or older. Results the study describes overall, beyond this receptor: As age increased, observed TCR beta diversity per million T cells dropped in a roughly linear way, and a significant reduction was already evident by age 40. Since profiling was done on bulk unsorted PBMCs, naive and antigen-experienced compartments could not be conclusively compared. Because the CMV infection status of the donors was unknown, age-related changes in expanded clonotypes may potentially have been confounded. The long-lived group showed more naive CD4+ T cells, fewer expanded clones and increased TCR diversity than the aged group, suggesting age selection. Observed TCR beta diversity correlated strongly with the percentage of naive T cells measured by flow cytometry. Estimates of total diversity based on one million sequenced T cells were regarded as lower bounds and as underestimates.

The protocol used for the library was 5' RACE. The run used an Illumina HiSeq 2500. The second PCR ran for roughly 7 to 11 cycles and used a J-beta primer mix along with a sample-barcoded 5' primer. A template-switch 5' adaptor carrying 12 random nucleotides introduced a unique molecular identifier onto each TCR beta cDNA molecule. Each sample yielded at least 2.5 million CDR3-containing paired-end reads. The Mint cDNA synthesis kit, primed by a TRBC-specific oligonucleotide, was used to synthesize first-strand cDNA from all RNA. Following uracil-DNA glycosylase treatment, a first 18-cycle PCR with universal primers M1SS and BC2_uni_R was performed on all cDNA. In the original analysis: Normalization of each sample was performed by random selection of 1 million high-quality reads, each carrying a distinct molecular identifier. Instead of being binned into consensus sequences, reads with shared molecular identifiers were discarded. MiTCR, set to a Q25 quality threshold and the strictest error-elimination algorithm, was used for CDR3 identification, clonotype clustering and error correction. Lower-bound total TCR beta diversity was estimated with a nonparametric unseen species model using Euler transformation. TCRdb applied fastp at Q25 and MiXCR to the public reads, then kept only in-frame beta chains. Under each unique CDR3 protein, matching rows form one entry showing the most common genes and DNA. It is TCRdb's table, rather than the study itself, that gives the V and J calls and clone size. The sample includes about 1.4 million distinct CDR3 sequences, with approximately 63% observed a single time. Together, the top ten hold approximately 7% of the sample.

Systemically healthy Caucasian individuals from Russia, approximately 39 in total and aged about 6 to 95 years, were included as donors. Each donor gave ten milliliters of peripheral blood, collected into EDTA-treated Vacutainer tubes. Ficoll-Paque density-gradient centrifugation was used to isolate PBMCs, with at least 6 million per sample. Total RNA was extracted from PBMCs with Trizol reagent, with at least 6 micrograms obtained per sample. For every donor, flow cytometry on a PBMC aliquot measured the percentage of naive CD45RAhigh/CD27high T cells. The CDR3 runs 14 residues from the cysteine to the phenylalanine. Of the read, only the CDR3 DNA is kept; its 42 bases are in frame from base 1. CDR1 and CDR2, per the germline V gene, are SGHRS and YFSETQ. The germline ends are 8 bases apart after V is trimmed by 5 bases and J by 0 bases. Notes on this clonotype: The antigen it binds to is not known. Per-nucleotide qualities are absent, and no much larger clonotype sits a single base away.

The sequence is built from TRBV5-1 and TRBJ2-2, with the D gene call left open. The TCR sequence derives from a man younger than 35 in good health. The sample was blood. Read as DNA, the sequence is TGCGCCAGCAGGATGGACGCGAACACCGGGGAGCTGTTTTTT. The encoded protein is CASRMDANTGELFF. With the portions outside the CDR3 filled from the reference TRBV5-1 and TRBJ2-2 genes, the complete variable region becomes KAGVTQTPRYLIKTRGQQVTLSCSPISGHRSVSWYQQTPGQGLQFLFEYFSETQRNKGNFPGRFSGRQFSNSRSEMNVSTLELGDSALYLCASRMDANTGELFFGEGSRLTVL.